The 28 T cell receptor beta chains listed next were all sequenced from one sample in a study of cytomegalovirus exposure and HLA in healthy donors. The primer mix had 60 Vbeta and 13 Jbeta primers. Repertoires were generated with immunoSEQ multiplex PCR, while TCRdb's copy carries only in-frame clones and drops some. Of around 120,000 clones in the sample, 80% were seen once. The sample comprised PBMCs. These receptors all stem from a male donor in good health and CMV-seronegative.

The CDR3 region has the DNA TGCGCCAGCAGCCAAGATCGGCACAGGGGGAGGACTGAAGCTTTCTTT. It encodes CASSQDRHRGRTEAFF. The rearrangement uses TRBV4-1 and TRBJ1-1, with 8 bases lining up with TRBD1. This CDR3 comprises 16 residues. Germline values: CDR1 MGHRA, CDR2 YSYEKL. The junction had 8 bases not matched to a gene; V was cut back by 0 bases and J by 5 bases.

The chain carries TRBV27 and TRBJ1-4; 8 nucleotides align to TRBD1. After removal of 5 bases from V and 4 bases from J, the junction contained 9 bases not matched to a gene. Germline CDR1 and CDR2: MNHEY and SMNVEV (reference sequence). The length of the CDR3 is 16 residues. The CDR3 bases are TGTGCCAGCAGTATTCACCGGGACAGGCGTAATGAAAAACTGTTTTTT. Translation gives CASSIHRDRRNEKLFF.

This chain joins TRBV27 and TRBJ1-1; 7 bases align to TRBD1. CDR3 length equals 14 residues. Unmatched junction bases numbered 3, after V lost 5 bases and J lost 0 bases. Germline V CDR1 and CDR2: MNHEY, SMNVEV (reference sequence). The CDR3, as DNA: TGTGCCAGCAGTGTACAGGGGATGAACACTGAAGCTTTCTTT. Its translation: CASSVQGMNTEAFF.

This chain uses TRBV7-2 with TRBJ1-5; no firm D call. The CDR3 length is 15 residues. The germline gives CDR1 SGHTA, CDR2 FQGNSA. V lost 2 bases, J lost 0 bases, and 8 bases lay in between. The CDR3 region has the DNA TGTGCCAGCAGCTTAATCGACTATAGCAATCAGCCCCAGCATTTT. Its translation: CASSLIDYSNQPQHF.

This clone has more than one count but fewer than ten. V and J are TRBV28 and TRBJ2-5, with D tentatively TRBD1 (6 bases). The J call may be mistaken, given a closer DNA end match to TRBJ2-7. The CDR3 is 15 residues long. Looked up from germline, CDR1 is MDHEN and CDR2 is SYDVKM. The CDR3 loop is CASSSIPRTASEQYF. In DNA, the CDR3 is TGTGCCAGCAGTTCCATACCCAGGACAGCTTCCGAGCAGTACTTC.

This chain joins TRBV30 and TRBJ1-5, with a tentative D call TRBD1 (6 bases). This CDR3 has 13 residues. V lost 5 bases and J 5 bases, leaving 13 bases between the germline ends. The V gene's germline CDR1 is GTSNPN and CDR2 SVGIG (reference sequence). The CDR3, as DNA: TGTGCCTGGGGGAGGGGGGGCCATCAGCCCCAGCATTTT. Translated, it gives CAWGRGGHQPQHF. Filled out from reference TRBV30 and TRBJ1-5, the complete variable domain reads SQTIHQWPATLVQPVGSPLSLECTVEGTSNPNLYWYRQAAGRGLQLLFYSVGIGQISSEVPQNLSASRPQDRQFILSSKKLLLSDSGFYLCAWGRGGHQPQHFGDGTRLSIL.

This rearrangement joins TRBV19 to TRBJ2-1; tentatively, D is TRBD2 (5 bases). Trimming removed 6 bases from V and 5 bases from J, with 14 bases in between. CDR1 is LNHDA and CDR2 is SQIVND in the germline V gene (reference sequence). The CDR3 runs 14 residues. The DNA for the CDR3 is TGTGCCAGTAGCGTAACGGGGAGTCACAATGAGCAGTTCTTC. Amino acids: CASSVTGSHNEQFF.

This clone occurred a few times. J is TRBJ2-7 and V is TRBV27; 8 bases agree with TRBD1. Losses at the gene ends were 4 bases for V and 4 bases for J; bases not matched to a gene: 3. The CDR3 loop spans 13 amino acids. CDR1 and CDR2 from the germline V gene are MNHEY and SMNVEV (reference sequence). CDR3 nucleotides: TGTGCCAGCAGTTCCGGACAGGGATACGAGCAGTACTTC. This codes for CASSSGQGYEQYF.

The chain joins TRBV5-1 to TRBJ2-1, with D unresolved. CDR1 SGHRS and CDR2 YFSETQ come from the germline V gene. V gave up 0 bases and J gave up 5 bases, with 12 bases separating them. The CDR3 consists of 15 residues. Here the CDR3 DNA reads TGCGCCAGCAGCTTGGAAGCCGGGTCCCACAATGAGCAGTTCTTC. Protein product: CASSLEAGSHNEQFF.

This chain uses TRBV29-1 with TRBJ1-2; D unclear. This CDR3 comprises 11 residues. Germline CDR1 SQVTM, CDR2 ANQGSEA. Trimming took off 3 bases at V and 1 base at J, with 3 bases between the two ends. The CDR3 DNA follows: TGCAGCGTTGACCATAACTATGGCTACACCTTC. It specifies CSVDHNYGYTF.

This chain uses TRBV6-4 with TRBJ2-1, with D possibly matching TRBD2 (7 bases). With 6 bases removed from V and 2 bases from J, the gap between germline ends came to 17 bases. There are 16 residues in the CDR3. The germline V gene encodes CDR1 MRHNA and CDR2 SNTAGT. The CDR3 is CASSGGPLGAYNEQFF. In DNA, the CDR3 is TGTGCCAGCAGCGGGGGGCCACTCGGGGCCTACAATGAGCAGTTCTTC.

The V call is TRBV6-4, the J call TRBJ2-1, with TRBD1 as a possible D gene (6 bases). Per germline, CDR1 MRHNA and CDR2 SNTAGT. There are 13 residues in the CDR3. V was cut by 6 bases and J by 3 bases, with 9 bases left in between. The CDR3 bases are TGTGCCAGCAGCGAGACAGGCTACAATGAGCAGTTCTTC. Translating it yields CASSETGYNEQFF.

CDR3: CASSLEGQGRNTEAFF. CDR3 coding DNA: TGCGCCAGCAGCTTGGAAGGGCAGGGGAGGAACACTGAAGCTTTCTTT. V is TRBV5-1 and J is TRBJ1-1; TRBD1 might be the D (6 bases). Germline lookup yields CDR1 SGHRS and CDR2 YFSETQ. The V and J ends lost 0 bases and 1 base respectively, with 13 bases between them. This CDR3 spans 16 amino acids.

This clone was recorded once. This sequence joins TRBV11-2 and TRBJ2-7; TRBD2 aligns across 11 bases. Germline trimming cut 5 bases from V and 3 bases from J; bases unmatched to any gene: 6. Per germline, CDR1 SGHAT and CDR2 FQNNGV. The CDR3 extends over 15 amino acids. DNA for the CDR3: TGTGCCAGCAGCACCATAGCGGGAGGGATCTACGAGCAGTACTTC. Translation: CASSTIAGGIYEQYF.

As DNA, the CDR3 is TGTGCCAGCAGCGCGGGACAGGGAGTGCCTGGGGCCAACGTCCTGACTTTC. This encodes CASSAGQGVPGANVLTF. This chain joins TRBV5-6 and TRBJ2-6, with TRBD1 matching over 9 bases. CDR1 SGHDT and CDR2 YYEEEE come from the germline V gene. The CDR3 loop spans 17 amino acids. V was pared by 4 bases and J by 2 bases, with 7 bases of the junction left unmatched.

As to this clone: Other DNA sequences in the same sample also yield this CDR3. The chain couples TRBV7-3 to TRBJ2-7, with TRBD2 as a possible D gene (6 bases). This CDR3 has 16 residues. Germline assignment: CDR1 SGHTA and CDR2 FQGTGA. The V end lost 5 bases, the J end lost 3 bases, and 20 bases lay between the germline ends. DNA for the CDR3: TGTGCCAGCAGCCTAAGGGCCCCGGGACTTAACTACGAGCAGTACTTC. It encodes CASSLRAPGLNYEQYF.

This chain connects TRBV20-1 to TRBJ2-7, with 8 bases matching TRBD1. The junction had 4 bases not matched to a gene; V was cut back by 6 bases and J by 6 bases. CDR1 is DFQATT and CDR2 is SNEGSKA in the germline V gene (reference sequence). This CDR3 contains 11 residues. In nucleotides, the CDR3 is TGCAGTGCAACCGACAGGGGCGAGCAGTACTTC. This sequence encodes CSATDRGEQYF.

Only one count was recorded for this clone. This chain connects TRBV19 to TRBJ1-1, with D possibly TRBD1 on 6 matching bases. Trimming removed 6 bases at V and 0 bases at J, with 11 bases between. CDR3 size: 14 residues. CDR1 is LNHDA, CDR2 SQIVND, per germline (reference sequence). The CDR3 protein is CASSLQGVNTEAFF. The CDR3 region has the DNA TGTGCCAGTAGCCTACAGGGTGTGAACACTGAAGCTTTCTTT.

This chain links TRBV27 with TRBJ2-3, with 11 bases that match TRBD1. Unmatched junction bases numbered 9, after V lost 11 bases and J lost 2 bases. The germline gives CDR1 MNHEY, CDR2 SMNVEV (reference sequence). This CDR3 has 15 residues. The CDR3 DNA reads TGTGCCGGCAAAGGACAGGGGGCGCCCACAGATACGCAGTATTTT. Protein sequence: CAGKGQGAPTDTQYF.

DNA of the CDR3: TGTGCCTGGAGCCCGAAGACAGGGGACACCGGGGAGCTGTTTTTT. Amino acid sequence: CAWSPKTGDTGELFF. The chain carries TRBV30 and TRBJ2-2; TRBD1 matches at 8 bases. V was pared by 3 bases and J by 3 bases, with 6 bases of the junction left unmatched. Per germline, CDR1 GTSNPN and CDR2 SVGIG (reference sequence). This CDR3 has 15 residues.

The chain is built from TRBV7-9 and TRBJ2-6; the D gene is possibly TRBD1 (6 bases). Trimming took 4 bases from V and 0 from J, leaving 16 bases between them. The CDR3 contains 18 residues. Per germline, CDR1 SEHNR and CDR2 FQNEAQ (reference sequence). The CDR3 spells CASSSSTGPSSGANVLTF. CDR3 coding DNA: TGTGCCAGCAGCTCAAGTACAGGGCCAAGCTCTGGGGCCAACGTCCTGACTTTC.

This chain connects TRBV4-3 to TRBJ2-7; 7 positions match TRBD1. The CDR3 length is 15 residues. Germline assignment: CDR1 LGHNA and CDR2 YSLEER. The trim removed 3 bases at V and 3 bases at J, leaving 8 bases unmatched. CDR3 loop: CASSQIRDSFYEQYF. In DNA form, the CDR3 reads TGCGCCAGCAGCCAGATCCGGGACAGCTTCTACGAGCAGTACTTC.

This clone was recorded once. In DNA, the CDR3 is TGTGCCAGCAGCCAGGGACTACCTAGCACAGATACGCAGTATTTT. Its protein product is CASSQGLPSTDTQYF. The genes are TRBV7-9 and TRBJ2-3; 7 bases map to TRBD2. Per germline, CDR1 SEHNR and CDR2 FQNEAQ (reference sequence). The CDR3 runs to 15 residues. Trimming at V came to 5 bases and at J to 0 bases, leaving 5 bases not matched to a gene.

The V call is TRBV18, the J call TRBJ1-3; D is uncertain. Trimming removed 4 bases from V and 0 bases from J, with 7 bases in between. The CDR3 has 14 residues. The V gene's germline CDR1 is KGHSH and CDR2 LQKENI. CDR3 sequence: CASSQGLSGNTIYF. The CDR3 DNA is TGTGCCAGCTCACAAGGACTCTCTGGAAACACCATATATTTT.

The J gene is TRBJ2-1, the V gene TRBV5-1; TRBD1 aligns across 8 bases. The CDR3 sequence is 17 residues long. V dropped 2 bases and J dropped 5; count of bases not matched to a gene: 12. The germline gives CDR1 SGHRS, CDR2 YFSETQ. CDR3: CASSFKKTGTGDNEQFF. For the CDR3, the DNA is TGCGCCAGCAGCTTCAAAAAAACCGGGACAGGCGACAATGAGCAGTTCTTC.

The chain's CDR3 is CASREQKTALANYGYTF. DNA for the CDR3: TGTGCCAGCCGTGAACAAAAGACAGCCCTAGCTAACTATGGCTACACCTTC. V is TRBV19 and J is TRBJ1-2; D is possibly TRBD1 (5 bases). Trimming took off 9 bases at V and 0 bases at J, with 23 bases between the two ends. This CDR3 comprises 17 residues. From germline, CDR1 is LNHDA and CDR2 SQIVND (reference sequence). Full variable domain (rest looked up from reference TRBV19 and TRBJ1-2): DGGITQSPKYLFRKEGQNVTLSCEQNLNHDAMYWYRQDPGQGLRLIYYSQIVNDFQKGDIAEGYSVSREKKESFPLTVTSAQKNPTAFYLCASREQKTALANYGYTFGSGTRLTVV.

A word on this clone: One end of the junction is discordant with germline, which a read error may explain. Written as DNA, the CDR3 is TGTGCCGGCAGTGAGAGGGGAGGAAACACTGAAGCTTTCTTT. Translating it yields CAGSERGGNTEAFF. The chain joins TRBV6-5 to TRBJ1-1; tentative D call: TRBD1 (5 bases). Germline-derived CDR1 and CDR2 are MNHEY and SVGAGI. The CDR3 runs 14 residues.

The chain combines TRBV27 with TRBJ1-2, with 8 bases fitting TRBD1. This CDR3 has 17 amino acids. Trimming at V came to 5 bases and at J to 4 bases, leaving 15 bases not matched to a gene. CDR1 is MNHEY and CDR2 is SMNVEV in the germline V gene (reference sequence). CDR3 coding DNA: TGTGCCAGCAGTCCATTACAAGACAGGGGTTCGCGCTATGGCTACACCTTC. Protein: CASSPLQDRGSRYGYTF.